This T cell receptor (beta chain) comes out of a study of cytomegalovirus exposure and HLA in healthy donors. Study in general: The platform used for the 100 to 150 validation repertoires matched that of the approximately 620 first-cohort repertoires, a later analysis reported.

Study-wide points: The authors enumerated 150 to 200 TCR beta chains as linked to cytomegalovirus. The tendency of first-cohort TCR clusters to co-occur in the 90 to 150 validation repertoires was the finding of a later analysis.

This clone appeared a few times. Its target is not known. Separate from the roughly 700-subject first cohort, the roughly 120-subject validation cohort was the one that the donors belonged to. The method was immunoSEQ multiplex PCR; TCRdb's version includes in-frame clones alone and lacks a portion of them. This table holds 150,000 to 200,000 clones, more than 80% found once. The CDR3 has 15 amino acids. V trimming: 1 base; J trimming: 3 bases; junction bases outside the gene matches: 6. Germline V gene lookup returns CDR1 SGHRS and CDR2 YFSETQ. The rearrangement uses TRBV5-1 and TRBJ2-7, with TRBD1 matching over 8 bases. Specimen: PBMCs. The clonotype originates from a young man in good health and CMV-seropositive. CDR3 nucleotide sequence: TGCGCCAGCAGCTTGTGGCAGGGGGCCGGCTACGAGCAGTACTTC. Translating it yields CASSLWQGAGYEQYF.